Presented here are 2 T cell receptor beta chains from one specimen sequenced in a study of blood T cell repertoires in COVID-19. This table comes from immunoSEQ multiplex PCR, and its TCRdb copy is limited to in-frame clones, with some not included. This table has more than 400,000 clones, about 92% appearing once. The sequenced material came from PBMCs or T cells enriched from blood (not recorded which). The receptor set was obtained from a man younger than 35 who had recovered from COVID-19.

The chain links TRBV19 to TRBJ2-5, with 10 bases matching TRBD2. The V gene's germline CDR1 is LNHDA and CDR2 SQIVND (reference sequence). The V gene end was trimmed by 6 bases and the J gene end by 5 bases; junction bases not matched to a gene: 15. The CDR3 contains 17 residues. The CDR3 DNA reads TGTGCCAGTAGCTCCGGACTAGCGGCTGCCTTTGGGGAGACCCAGTACTTC. It codes for CASSSGLAAAFGETQYF.

This sequence joins TRBV11-3 and TRBJ2-5; 9 bases fit TRBD2. With V trimmed by 1 base and J by 1 base, 10 bases remained unmatched. The CDR3 contains 18 residues. Germline CDR1 SGHNT, CDR2 YENEEA. DNA for the CDR3: TGTGCCAGCAGCTTAGGCCTAGCGGGAACAACTATCCAAGAGACCCAGTACTTC. Protein product: CASSLGLAGTTIQETQYF.